The rows below give T cell receptor beta chains drawn from one sample of a study of blood T cells in healthy people across ages. TCRdb called the 5' RACE reads again in MiXCR, with one record for every CDR3 protein. The sample has under 2 million distinct CDR3 sequences; about 31% are singletons. The sample comprised blood. The receptors originated from a woman aged 25-40 years in good health. Both conserved end residues are part of each CDR3. The D gene is left open where the match is weak. The size entry is marked missing in some rows and otherwise reads once, few, many or a size class.

D: TRBD1; size: many; V: TRBV18; J: TRBJ2-5; DNA: TGTGCCAGCTCGGCCCGGGACAGGGAAGAGACCCAGTACTTC; CDR3: CASSARDREETQYF
D: .; size: many; V: TRBV9; J: TRBJ2-6; DNA: TGTGCCAGCAGCGTAGTCTATTCTGGGGCCAACGTCCTGACTTTC; CDR3: CASSVVYSGANVLTF
D: .; size: .; V: TRBV29-1; J: TRBJ2-7; DNA: TGCAGCGTTGAATTACAGGAGAGCTCCTACGAGCAGTACTTC; CDR3: CSVELQESSYEQYF
D: .; size: .; V: TRBV28; J: TRBJ2-7; DNA: TGTGCCAGCAGTTTCCGTTCAGAAGGGGAGCAGTACTTC; CDR3: CASSFRSEGEQYF
D: TRBD1; size: .; V: TRBV5-1; J: TRBJ2-5; DNA: TGCGCCAGCAGCTGGGACAGGGCTCAAGAGACCCAGTACTTC; CDR3: CASSWDRAQETQYF
D: .; size: few; V: TRBV12-5; J: TRBJ2-1; DNA: TGTGCTAGTGGTTTGGTCATAAATGAGCAGTTCTTC; CDR3: CASGLVINEQFF
D: .; size: .; V: TRBV20-1; J: TRBJ2-7; DNA: TGCAGTGCTAGAGAAGCGGCTACACCCTACGAGCAGTACTTC; CDR3: CSAREAATPYEQYF
D: TRBD2; size: few; V: TRBV20-1; J: TRBJ2-5; DNA: TGCAGTGCTCGCACTAGCGCGCCGGGAGGAGGGGAGACCCAGTACTTC; CDR3: CSARTSAPGGGETQYF
D: .; size: .; V: TRBV6-5; J: TRBJ2-7; DNA: TGTGCCAGCAGTTACGAGGGACCGGGGTCCTACGAGCAGTACTTC; CDR3: CASSYEGPGSYEQYF
D: .; size: few; V: TRBV3-1; J: TRBJ1-1; DNA: TGTGCCAGCAGCCACAGGGAATACACTGAAGCTTTCTTT; CDR3: CASSHREYTEAFF
D: TRBD2; size: .; V: TRBV30; J: TRBJ2-3; DNA: TGTGCCACCCGACTAGCGGGGAACACAGATACGCAGTATTTT; CDR3: CATRLAGNTDTQYF
D: .; size: .; V: TRBV20-1; J: TRBJ1-4; DNA: TGCAGTGCTAGTCCGCTGGGAGCGAGTGAAAAACTGTTTTTT; CDR3: CSASPLGASEKLFF
D: TRBD1; size: .; V: TRBV6-1; J: TRBJ1-5; DNA: TGTGCCACCCCGGGACAGGCAGAACTGCTACCCGTGAATAGCAATCAGCCCCAGCATTTT; CDR3: CATPGQAELLPVNSNQPQHF
D: .; size: many; V: TRBV6-5; J: TRBJ2-3; DNA: TGTGCCAGCACCGAGGTGGCTAGGAGGGGTACGCAGTATTTT; CDR3: CASTEVARRGTQYF
D: TRBD1; size: .; V: TRBV29-1; J: TRBJ2-7; DNA: TGCAGCGTTGAAGTGGAAGCAGGGGGTACACAGTACTTC; CDR3: CSVEVEAGGTQYF
D: TRBD1; size: .; V: TRBV10-3; J: TRBJ2-1; DNA: TGTGCCATCAGAAGCGACAGGGGGGGCGATGAGCAGTTCTTC; CDR3: CAIRSDRGGDEQFF
D: TRBD2; size: few; V: TRBV20-1; J: TRBJ2-1; DNA: TGCAGTGCTAAAAGCGGGGTTAGCCACAATGAGCAGTTCTTC; CDR3: CSAKSGVSHNEQFF
D: .; size: .; V: TRBV7-6; J: TRBJ2-3; DNA: TGTGCCAGCGGGTTAGAGAGCTCAGCGAGCACAGATACGCAGTATTTT; CDR3: CASGLESSASTDTQYF
D: TRBD2; size: .; V: TRBV11-2; J: TRBJ2-1; DNA: TGTGCCAGCAGCGTCTACCCCATGGGACTAGCGGGGACGAGCTCCCACAATGAGCAGTTCTTC; CDR3: CASSVYPMGLAGTSSHNEQFF
D: .; size: few; V: TRBV10-3; J: TRBJ2-3; DNA: TGTGCCATCGGATACCGGGCAGATACGCAGTATTTT; CDR3: CAIGYRADTQYF
D: .; size: .; V: TRBV29-1; J: TRBJ2-6; DNA: TGCAGCGTTGTATGGCTATCTGGGGCCAACGTCCTGACTTTC; CDR3: CSVVWLSGANVLTF
D: .; size: few; V: TRBV3-1; J: TRBJ2-7; DNA: TGTGCCAGCAGCCAAGAAGGGGGGGAGGACGAGCAGTACTTC; CDR3: CASSQEGGEDEQYF
D: .; size: .; V: TRBV7-3; J: TRBJ2-7; DNA: TGTGCCAGCAGCTTAACGGGGGGAACGGCCGGGGACGAGCAGTACTTC; CDR3: CASSLTGGTAGDEQYF
D: .; size: few; V: TRBV3-1; J: TRBJ1-2; DNA: TGTGCCAGCAGCCAAGAAGGGGGTAGCTCTCACACCTTC; CDR3: CASSQEGGSSHTF
D: .; size: .; V: TRBV21-1; J: TRBJ2-1; DNA: TGTGCCAGCAGCAAATGCATTGGACTAGCGGATGAGCAGTTCTTC; CDR3: CASSKCIGLADEQFF
D: .; size: many; V: TRBV6-6; J: TRBJ2-5; DNA: TGTGCCAGCAGCCTCCCACAGGGCCAGACCCAGTACTTC; CDR3: CASSLPQGQTQYF
D: TRBD2; size: .; V: TRBV9; J: TRBJ2-7; DNA: TGTGCCAGCAGCGAGCGCCGGGGAGGGTCCATTGGCGAGCAGTACTTC; CDR3: CASSERRGGSIGEQYF
D: .; size: .; V: TRBV29-1; J: TRBJ2-3; DNA: TGCAGCGTTGAAGATCTTGGCGGTAGCACAGATACGCAGTATTTT; CDR3: CSVEDLGGSTDTQYF
D: TRBD2; size: .; V: TRBV5-1; J: TRBJ2-3; DNA: TGCGCCAGCAGACTAGCGGGAGATAGGGCAGATACGCAGTATTTT; CDR3: CASRLAGDRADTQYF
D: .; size: .; V: TRBV7-2; J: TRBJ2-7; DNA: TGTGCCAGCAGCGGAGGGGGGGAGACCCGGTACTTC; CDR3: CASSGGGETRYF
D: TRBD1; size: .; V: TRBV7-9; J: TRBJ1-3; DNA: TGTGCCAGCAGCTTAGCCGGGACAGGCTCTGGAAACACCATATATTTT; CDR3: CASSLAGTGSGNTIYF
D: .; size: few; V: TRBV2; J: TRBJ2-3; DNA: TGTGCCAGCCCAGCGAAGGGCCGGGCAGATACGCAGTATTTT; CDR3: CASPAKGRADTQYF
D: .; size: many; V: TRBV7-3; J: TRBJ2-1; DNA: TGTGCCAGCAGCTTAACGGGGGGAAAAGACAGCTACAATGAGCAGTTCTTC; CDR3: CASSLTGGKDSYNEQFF
D: TRBD2; size: .; V: TRBV25-1; J: TRBJ2-5; DNA: TGTGCCAGCAGTGATCGTTTGGGTGGGCTAGCGGGGGCACCCAAAGAGACCCAGTACTTC; CDR3: CASSDRLGGLAGAPKETQYF
D: TRBD1; size: many; V: TRBV7-9; J: TRBJ1-1; DNA: TGTGCCAGCAGGGCTACAGGGGTGGACACTGAAGCTTTCTTT; CDR3: CASRATGVDTEAFF
D: .; size: few; V: TRBV4-1; J: TRBJ2-7; DNA: TGCGCCAGCAGCCCAGGGGGACTAGGCTACGAGCAGTACTTC; CDR3: CASSPGGLGYEQYF
D: .; size: .; V: TRBV20-1; J: TRBJ1-1; DNA: TGCAGTGCTACCCCCTGGCGTTTGAACACTGAAGCTTTCTTT; CDR3: CSATPWRLNTEAFF
D: .; size: .; V: TRBV21-1; J: TRBJ2-7; DNA: TGTGCTCCTCACAACAGGGGTCAAAGCGGTTACGAGCAGTACTTC; CDR3: CAPHNRGQSGYEQYF
D: .; size: .; V: TRBV28; J: TRBJ2-1; DNA: TGTGCCAGCAGTTTCCGAGTTTCGGATGAGCAGTTCTTC; CDR3: CASSFRVSDEQFF
D: TRBD2; size: many; V: TRBV6-1; J: TRBJ2-7; DNA: TGTGCCAGCAGTACCGGACCACTAGCGGATATCTCCTACGAGCAGTACTTC; CDR3: CASSTGPLADISYEQYF
D: .; size: .; V: TRBV24-1; J: TRBJ2-2; DNA: TGTGCCACCAGTGATTTAGAAGGGGGAGGGACCGGGGAGCTGTTTTTT; CDR3: CATSDLEGGGTGELFF
D: TRBD1; size: few; V: TRBV27; J: TRBJ1-2; DNA: TGTGCCAGCCGACAGACAGGGGGAGGCTATGGCTACACCTTC; CDR3: CASRQTGGGYGYTF
D: .; size: once; V: TRBV10-2; J: TRBJ2-7; DNA: TGCGCCAGCAGTGAGTCAGAGGGGCTTAACTACGAGCAGTACTTC; CDR3: CASSESEGLNYEQYF
D: TRBD1; size: .; V: TRBV3-1; J: TRBJ1-1; DNA: TGTGCCAGCAGTCTCACAGACAGGGGGACTGAAGCTTTCTTT; CDR3: CASSLTDRGTEAFF
D: TRBD1; size: many; V: TRBV5-1; J: TRBJ2-5; DNA: TGCGCCAGCAGCTCGCCCGGACAGGGAGAGACCCAGTACTTC; CDR3: CASSSPGQGETQYF
D: .; size: few; V: TRBV7-8; J: TRBJ2-7; DNA: TGTGCCAGCACCCGTCGGGCAGGGTCCTACGAGCAGTACTTC; CDR3: CASTRRAGSYEQYF
D: .; size: few; V: TRBV5-1; J: TRBJ2-5; DNA: TGCGCCAGCAGCGGCAGGGGTGTGGGCGAGACCCAGTACTTC; CDR3: CASSGRGVGETQYF
D: TRBD1; size: .; V: TRBV6-1; J: TRBJ1-4; DNA: TGTGCCAGCAACCAGGGACAGCTTAATGAAAAACTGTTTTTT; CDR3: CASNQGQLNEKLFF
D: .; size: .; V: TRBV6-6; J: TRBJ2-1; DNA: TGTGCCAGCAGTGAGACGGGAGAACGGCTGAATGAGCAGTTCTTC; CDR3: CASSETGERLNEQFF
D: TRBD1; size: few; V: TRBV5-1; J: TRBJ2-5; DNA: TGCGCCAGCAGCCCCATATCCGGGACAGACCAAGAGACCCAGTACTTC; CDR3: CASSPISGTDQETQYF
D: .; size: .; V: TRBV9; J: TRBJ2-5; DNA: TGTGCCAGCAGCGCCCGAGGGGGATCCGCGGGGGAGACCCAGTACTTC; CDR3: CASSARGGSAGETQYF
D: TRBD1; size: .; V: TRBV20-1; J: TRBJ2-5; DNA: TGCAGTGCCATTCGTGGGGACAGGGGAAAAGAGACCCAGTACTTC; CDR3: CSAIRGDRGKETQYF
D: .; size: .; V: TRBV2; J: TRBJ2-7; DNA: TGTGCCAGCAGTGCGCAGGGGAAGCAGTACTTC; CDR3: CASSAQGKQYF
D: .; size: .; V: TRBV29-1; J: TRBJ2-7; DNA: TGCAGCGTGGAAAGGGGACGCGCGACCAGCATATTCACCTACGTGCAGTACTTC; CDR3: CSVERGRATSIFTYVQYF